These T cell receptor beta chains were read from a single sample in a study of control samples from healthy donors and cancer patients. The method was immunoSEQ multiplex PCR; TCRdb's version includes in-frame clones alone and lacks a portion of them. The sample holds tens of thousands of clones, approximately 86% seen once. The sequencing input was blood. Every receptor here comes from a man aged 55 to 70 in good health. The CDR3 runs from the conserved cysteine through the conserved F or W. A D gene is named only where the DNA matches it firmly. Size tells how often a clone was seen (once, few, many) or the class of an expanded clone, and some rows leave it out.

once	NA	TRBV2	TRBJ2-1	TGTGCCAGCAGAACGGACGGGAATGAGCAGTTCTTC	CASRTDGNEQFF
NA	NA	TRBV3-1/TRBV3-2	TRBJ2-3	TGTGCCAGCAGCCAGTCAGACTGGTATAGCACAGATACGCAGTATTTT	CASSQSDWYSTDTQYF
NA	TRBD2	TRBV7-2	TRBJ2-7	TGTGCCAGCAGCTTAGGTCCTAGCGGCTACGAGCAGTACTTC	CASSLGPSGYEQYF
NA	TRBD1	TRBV5-1	TRBJ1-1	TGCGCCAGCAGCCAACAGGGGCTCGGGACTGAAGCTTTCTTT	CASSQQGLGTEAFF
NA	NA	TRBV24-1	TRBJ2-1	TGTGCCACCAGTGATTTTGCGGGGAGCACCTACAATGAGCAGTTCTTC	CATSDFAGSTYNEQFF
NA	NA	TRBV5-1	TRBJ2-7	TGCGCCAGCAGCACCGGACAAGCCTCCTACGAGCAGTACTTC	CASSTGQASYEQYF
NA	NA	TRBV5-6	TRBJ1-3	TGTGCCAGCAGCTCCGGGGGTTTCTCTGGAAACACCATATATTTT	CASSSGGFSGNTIYF
NA	TRBD2	TRBV28	TRBJ2-3	TGTGCCAGCAGTTCATCCGGGACTAGTAGAGATACGCAGTATTTT	CASSSSGTSRDTQYF
once	NA	TRBV12-3/TRBV12-4	TRBJ1-1	TGTGCCAGCAGTTGGTCTAAGAGCACTGAAGCTTTCTTT	CASSWSKSTEAFF
NA	NA	TRBV6-5	TRBJ2-7	TGTGCCAGCAGTCGCGAGAATGGGTACGAGCAGTACTTC	CASSRENGYEQYF
NA	NA	TRBV18	TRBJ2-5	TGTGCCAGCTCACCAAAGTTAGCCCAAGAGACCCAGTACTTC	CASSPKLAQETQYF
few	TRBD1	TRBV2	TRBJ2-7	TGTGCCAGCAGAGCCGGGACAGGGATAGGGGAGCAGTACTTC	CASRAGTGIGEQYF
NA	TRBD1	TRBV11-1	TRBJ2-7	TGTGCCAGCAGCTTACAGGCGACAGGGGAATACGAGCAGTACTTC	CASSLQATGEYEQYF
NA	NA	TRBV27	TRBJ1-5	TGTGCCAGCAGCCTCGGGACGGGCGGCAATCAGCCCCAGCATTTT	CASSLGTGGNQPQHF
once	TRBD1	TRBV18	TRBJ2-1	TGTGCCAGCTCACGGGGACAGGGGGGCTACAATGAGCAGTTCTTC	CASSRGQGGYNEQFF
NA	NA	TRBV5-6	TRBJ1-1	TGTGCCAGCAGCTTCATGAATCGGATGAACACTGAAGCTTTCTTT	CASSFMNRMNTEAFF
few	TRBD1	TRBV25-1	TRBJ2-2	TGTGCCAGCAAACCGGGACAGAGCACCGGGGAGCTGTTTTTT	CASKPGQSTGELFF
NA	NA	TRBV5-1	TRBJ1-3	TGCGCCAGCAGCTTGGCGGGGGTTGGGAACACCATATATTTT	CASSLAGVGNTIYF
NA	NA	TRBV28	TRBJ1-6	TGTGCCAGCAGTTTTTCTTTCGGGGGAGGAGGTTCACCCCTCCACTTT	CASSFSFGGGGSPLHF
NA	TRBD2	TRBV6-2/TRBV6-3	TRBJ2-7	TGTGCCAGCAGTGACGGGACTATATACGAGCAGTACTTC	CASSDGTIYEQYF
NA	NA	TRBV5-1	TRBJ2-7	TGCGCCAGCAGCCAACGAACAGGGTACGAGCAGTACTTC	CASSQRTGYEQYF
NA	NA	TRBV7-2	TRBJ2-3	TGTGCCAGCAGCTCGTCCAGGGGCACAGATACGCAGTATTTT	CASSSSRGTDTQYF
NA	TRBD2	TRBV19	TRBJ2-1	TGTGCCAGTAGGCCCCTACTAGCGGGAGGCTCCAATGAGCAGTTCTTC	CASRPLLAGGSNEQFF
NA	NA	TRBV7-9	TRBJ2-5	TGTGCCAGCAGCTTAGGGGTCAGACAAGAGACCCAGTACTTC	CASSLGVRQETQYF
few	NA	TRBV2	TRBJ2-7	TGTGCCAGCAGTGTAGCAGGCAACGAGCAGTACTTC	CASSVAGNEQYF
NA	TRBD1	TRBV18	TRBJ1-2	TGTGCCAGCTCCCGAACTGGACAGGGGTTGAACTATGGCTACACCTTC	CASSRTGQGLNYGYTF
NA	NA	TRBV30	TRBJ1-2	TGTGCCTGGAGTTACAGCGGAGCTAACTATGGCTACACCTTC	CAWSYSGANYGYTF
NA	TRBD1	TRBV5-5	TRBJ1-5	TGTGCCAGCAGCTTGGGGACAGGGGAACAGCCCCAGCATTTT	CASSLGTGEQPQHF
few	NA	TRBV18	TRBJ2-5	TGTGCCAGCTCAACGCGGTACGGTAGCTTCCAAGAGACCCAGTACTTC	CASSTRYGSFQETQYF
NA	NA	TRBV3-1/TRBV3-2	TRBJ2-7	TGTGCCAGCAGCCAAGGTCCCAAAATCTACGAGCAGTACTTC	CASSQGPKIYEQYF
NA	NA	TRBV19	TRBJ1-2	TGTGCCAGCCAACAGGGCCCCTATGGCTACACCTTC	CASQQGPYGYTF
NA	TRBD2	TRBV7-2	TRBJ2-3	TGTGCCAGCAGCTTTAGCGTGGGCGGGAGTAACACAGATACGCAGTATTTT	CASSFSVGGSNTDTQYF
NA	NA	TRBV18	TRBJ2-5	TGTGCCAGCTCACCACCGGGGCAGACTGCTTCCCGCCAAGAGACCCAGTACTTC	CASSPPGQTASRQETQYF
once	NA	TRBV11-2	TRBJ2-1	TGTGCCAGCAGCTTAGTGGGGGGATTAAGGAACAATGAGCAGTTCTTC	CASSLVGGLRNNEQFF
NA	TRBD1	TRBV27	TRBJ2-1	TGTGCCAGCAGCCCGGCGGGACAGGGGAGGAATGAGCAGTTCTTC	CASSPAGQGRNEQFF
once	NA	TRBV7-2	TRBJ1-1	TGTGCCAGCAGCTTAGCGCCGGGGGTGGCCACTGAAGCTTTCTTT	CASSLAPGVATEAFF
once	TRBD2	TRBV3-1/TRBV3-2	TRBJ2-2	TGTGCCAGCAGCCAATGGGCTAGCGGGAAAACCGGGGAGCTGTTTTTT	CASSQWASGKTGELFF
NA	TRBD2	TRBV30	TRBJ2-2	TGTGCCTGGAGTGTGCTAGCGGGAGGGACCGGGGAGCTGTTTTTT	CAWSVLAGGTGELFF
NA	TRBD2	TRBV20-1	TRBJ2-7	TGCAGTGCCAGTGCACTAGCGGGACTCGAGCAGTACTTC	CSASALAGLEQYF
NA	NA	TRBV21-1	TRBJ1-5	TGTGCCAGCAGCAGCAGACAGGGGGGGGCCTCGCGGCCCCAGCATTTT	CASSSRQGGASRPQHF
NA	NA	TRBV11-2	TRBJ1-4	TGTGCCAGCTCCTTAGGGTACGAAAAACTGTTTTTT	CASSLGYEKLFF
NA	NA	TRBV7-3	TRBJ2-1	TGTGCCAGCAGCTCTTTCGCAGGGGTTGGGGAGCAGTTCTTC	CASSSFAGVGEQFF
NA	NA	TRBV30	TRBJ2-1	TGTGCCTCCCTCGATATAGATCACCCGTTCTTC	CASLDIDHPFF
NA	TRBD1	TRBV9	TRBJ2-5	TGTGCCAGCAGCCCGCGAGGGACAGGGGTATTGGAGACCCAGTACTTC	CASSPRGTGVLETQYF
NA	NA	TRBV5-1	TRBJ2-1	TGCGCCAGCAGCTTCTCGGGTAACGAGCAGTTCTTC	CASSFSGNEQFF
NA	NA	TRBV28	TRBJ1-2	TGTGCCAGCAGTCTCACTAGGGCCCTGAGTGGGGAAGGCTACACCTTC	CASSLTRALSGEGYTF
NA	NA	TRBV5-4	TRBJ2-3	TGTGCCAGCAGCTTGTTTACAGGTGGTATTAGCACAGATACGCAGTATTTT	CASSLFTGGISTDTQYF
NA	TRBD2	TRBV27	TRBJ2-7	TGTGCCAGCCGACCGGCGGGAGGAGCCTACGAGCAGTACTTC	CASRPAGGAYEQYF
NA	NA	TRBV6-5	TRBJ2-3	TGTGCCAGCAGTTACAACTCCGGGACCGCGTTAGATACGCAGTATTTT	CASSYNSGTALDTQYF
NA	NA	TRBV19	TRBJ2-5	TGTGCCCGCGAGGGGGGAGAGACCCAGTACTTC	CAREGGETQYF